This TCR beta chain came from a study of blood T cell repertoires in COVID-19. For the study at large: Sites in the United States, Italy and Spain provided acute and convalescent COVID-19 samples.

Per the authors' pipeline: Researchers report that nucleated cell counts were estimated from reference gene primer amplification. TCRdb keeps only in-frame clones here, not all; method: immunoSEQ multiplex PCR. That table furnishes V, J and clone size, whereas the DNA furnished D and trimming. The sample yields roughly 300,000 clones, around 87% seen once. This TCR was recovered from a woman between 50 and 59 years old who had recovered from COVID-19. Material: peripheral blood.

CDR3 loop: CASSLAGVASGATDTQYF. The DNA of the CDR3 is TGTGCCAGCAGCTTAGCGGGGGTGGCTAGCGGGGCCACAGATACGCAGTATTTT. The chain recombines TRBV7-6 with TRBJ2-3; 9 bases match TRBD2. This CDR3 spans 18 amino acids. Germline V CDR1 and CDR2: SGHVS, FNYEAQ. V lost 0 bases, J lost 2 bases, and 9 bases stayed unmatched.